Listed here are 28 T cell receptor beta chains from one sample, sequenced in a study of radiotherapy plus CTLA-4 blockade in lung cancer. Data came from immunoSEQ multiplex PCR; TCRdb stores just in-frame clones and leaves some out. The table lists about 84,000 clones, 72% of them singletons, with over 12% in the top ten. The sequences come from peripheral blood, collected from a patient treated with radiotherapy plus ipilimumab. The receptors were sampled from a human donor with non-small cell lung cancer that progressed on radiotherapy plus ipilimumab.

Concerning this clone itself: One end of the junction varies from germline; a read error may be responsible. V usage is TRBV7-2 and J usage is TRBJ2-5, with unresolved D. CDR3 length equals 13 residues. Germline-derived CDR1 and CDR2 are SGHTA and FQGNSA. In nucleotides, the CDR3 is TGTGCCAGCAGCGCACGGACCCCTTTGGTCCCAGACTTC. It is translated as CASSARTPLVPDF.

Concerning this clone: At one boundary the junction diverges from the germline segment, which might be a read error. Other DNA sequences within the sample encode an identical CDR3. V gene TRBV5-6 combines with J gene TRBJ2-3, with D unclear. The V gene's germline CDR1 is SGHDT and CDR2 YYEEEE. The CDR3 loop spans 13 amino acids. The DNA for the CDR3 is TGTGCCAGTAGCTCGTTCCGAATGGATACGCAGTATTTT. It translates to CASSSFRMDTQYF.

The CDR3 protein is CASNPSGAGANVLTF. CDR3 in DNA: TGTGCCAGCAACCCCTCCGGAGCAGGGGCCAACGTCCTGACTTTC. The chain couples TRBV5-4 to TRBJ2-6; D is uncertain. The CDR3 totals 15 residues. Germline V CDR1 and CDR2: SGHNT, YYREEE (reference sequence). V lost 6 bases, J lost 4 bases, and 14 bases lay in between.

This clone was found once. The chain employs TRBV11-3 and TRBJ2-3, with D possibly matching TRBD2 (6 bases). V was shortened by 1 base and J by 0 bases, with 11 bases between the two germline ends. Germline V gene lookup returns CDR1 SGHNT and CDR2 YENEEA. The length of the CDR3 is 16 residues. The CDR3 loop is CASSLGSRGSTDTQYF. The CDR3 DNA reads TGTGCCAGCAGCTTAGGGTCACGGGGGAGCACAGATACGCAGTATTTT.

This chain connects TRBV7-2 to TRBJ2-7; 8 positions agree with TRBD1. Germline V gives CDR1 SGHTA, CDR2 FQGNSA. Losses at the gene ends were 4 bases for V and 0 bases for J; bases not matched to a gene: 8. The CDR3 consists of 16 residues. The CDR3 reads CASSSWTGPSSYEQYF. The CDR3 nucleotides read TGTGCCAGCAGCTCCTGGACAGGGCCAAGCTCCTACGAGCAGTACTTC.

This clone has just a few counts. The rearrangement joins TRBV15 to TRBJ2-7; the match to TRBD1 covers 11 bases. Trimming took 1 base from V and 6 from J; bases not matched to a gene: 2. Germline V gene lookup returns CDR1 LNHNV and CDR2 YYDKDF (reference sequence). This CDR3 has 14 amino acids. The CDR3 is CATSRGTGGVEQYF. CDR3 in DNA: TGTGCCACCAGCAGAGGGACAGGGGGCGTCGAGCAGTACTTC.

The chain has TRBV19 and TRBJ2-1, with D tentatively TRBD2 (5 bases). V shed 8 bases and J shed 6 bases, with 17 bases lying between them. The CDR3 covers 14 residues. Germline V gene lookup returns CDR1 LNHDA and CDR2 SQIVND (reference sequence). CDR3 residues: CASAEGNSGNEQFF. The CDR3 DNA follows: TGTGCCAGTGCAGAGGGTAACTCTGGCAATGAGCAGTTCTTC.

This chain connects TRBV4-3 to TRBJ1-2; perhaps TRBD1 as D (6 bases). This CDR3 spans 14 amino acids. V lost 0 bases and J 4 bases, leaving 9 bases between the germline ends. The V gene's germline CDR1 is LGHNA and CDR2 YSLEER. The DNA for the CDR3 is TGCGCCAGCAGCCAAGATACAGGGCCCTATGGCTACACCTTC. Protein product: CASSQDTGPYGYTF.

There are a few counts of this clone. This rearrangement joins TRBV9 to TRBJ2-1, with D possibly matching TRBD1 (6 bases). This CDR3 has 13 amino acids. Trimming took off 0 bases at V and 7 bases at J, with 8 bases between the two ends. Germline V CDR1 and CDR2: SGDLS, YYNGEE. DNA for the CDR3: TGTGCCAGCAGCGTAGCTACAGGGAATGAGCAGTTCTTC. Residues: CASSVATGNEQFF.

The CDR3 sequence: CASSLVHQIGTEAFF. The CDR3 nucleotides read TGTGCCAGCAGTTTAGTTCATCAGATAGGCACTGAAGCTTTCTTT. The V call is TRBV27, the J call TRBJ1-1; the D is unclear. The V end lost 2 bases, the J end lost 4 bases, and 14 bases lay between the germline ends. Germline CDR1 and CDR2: MNHEY and SMNVEV (reference sequence). CDR3 length: 15 residues.

This clone has just a few counts. The sample has other DNA sequences that encode this CDR3 too. The CDR3 spells CASSLGNQPQHF. The CDR3 DNA is TGTGCCAGCAGCTTAGGCAATCAGCCCCAGCATTTT. The rearrangement joins TRBV7-9 to TRBJ1-5; no clear D. Trimming took off 1 base at V and 2 bases at J, with 0 bases between the two ends. Germline V lookup: CDR1 SEHNR, CDR2 FQNEAQ (reference sequence). The CDR3 has 12 amino acids.

This CDR3 is CSADSWDSIFF. The CDR3 nucleotides are TGCAGTGCCGACTCGTGGGACAGTATATTCTTT. This sequence joins TRBV20-1 and TRBJ1-1; 7 nucleotides line up with TRBD1. The CDR3 is 11 amino acids. V trimming: 6 bases; J trimming: 14 bases; junction bases outside the gene matches: 12. The germline V gene encodes CDR1 DFQATT and CDR2 SNEGSKA (reference sequence).

The chain combines TRBV2 with TRBJ1-2; maybe TRBD1 (5 bases). V lost 0 bases, J lost 5 bases, and 16 bases lay in between. The CDR3 runs to 16 residues. CDR1 is SNHLY and CDR2 is FYNNEI in the germline V gene. CDR3: CASSEAPLGSGYGYTF. The CDR3 coding sequence is TGTGCCAGCAGTGAAGCTCCCTTGGGGTCAGGGTATGGCTACACCTTC.

The chain recombines TRBV5-1 with TRBJ2-1; TRBD2 might be the D (6 bases). The length of the CDR3 is 13 residues. Germline V gene sequence: CDR1 SGHRS, CDR2 YFSETQ. The V gene lost 4 bases and the J gene lost 8 bases, with 13 bases spanning the gap. In DNA form, the CDR3 reads TGCGCCAGCAGCCCGACTAGGGTGCATGAGCAGTTCTTC. This translates into CASSPTRVHEQFF.

This chain connects TRBV28 to TRBJ2-1; TRBD1 agrees at 8 bases. Germline V gene sequence: CDR1 MDHEN, CDR2 SYDVKM. Trimming took 5 bases from V and 4 from J; bases not matched to a gene: 7. This CDR3 comprises 15 residues. In DNA, the CDR3 is TGTGCCAGCAGTCCCCCAGGGGGCGGGTACAATGAGCAGTTCTTC. Amino acids: CASSPPGGGYNEQFF.

DNA of the CDR3: TGTGCCAGCAGCTTAGAGGGGGGGAACACTGAAGCTTTCTTT. It encodes CASSLEGGNTEAFF. This rearrangement joins TRBV13 to TRBJ1-1; tentatively, D is TRBD1 (6 bases). Looked up from germline, CDR1 is PRHDT and CDR2 is FYEKMQ (reference sequence). The CDR3 consists of 14 residues. V was trimmed by 1 base and J by 1 base, leaving 7 bases between them. Supplemented by reference TRBV13 and TRBJ1-1, the full variable domain reads AAGVIQSPRHLIKEKRETATLKCYPIPRHDTVYWYQQGPGQDPQFLISFYEKMQSDKGSIPDRFSAQQFSDYHSELNMSSLELGDSALYFCASSLEGGNTEAFFGQGTRLTVV.

The V and J genes are TRBV28 and TRBJ2-7; tentatively, D is TRBD1 or TRBD2 (5 bases each). The CDR3 totals 14 residues. CDR1 is MDHEN and CDR2 is SYDVKM in the germline V gene. V was cut by 2 bases and J by 2 bases, with 10 bases left in between. The DNA for the CDR3 is TGTGCCAGCAGTTTAGGGGACGGGCCCTACGAGCAGTACTTC. This encodes CASSLGDGPYEQYF. The entire variable domain, with the rest obtained from reference TRBV28 and TRBJ2-7, is as follows: DVKVTQSSRYLVKRTGEKVFLECVQDMDHENMFWYRQDPGLGLRLIYFSYDVKMKEKGDIPEGYSVSREKKERFSLILESASTNQTSMYLCASSLGDGPYEQYFGPGTRLTVT.

V is TRBV2 and J is TRBJ2-1, with D maybe TRBD2 (5 bases). There are 15 residues in the CDR3. Trimming cost V 8 bases and J 0 bases, with 14 bases left between them. The V gene's germline CDR1 is SNHLY and CDR2 FYNNEI. In DNA, the CDR3 is TGTGCCAGCCGAGGGAGAACGGCCTCCTACAATGAGCAGTTCTTC. It is translated as CASRGRTASYNEQFF. Full variable domain (rest looked up from reference TRBV2 and TRBJ2-1): EPEVTQTPSHQVTQMGQEVILRCVPISNHLYFYWYRQILGQKVEFLVSFYNNEISEKSEIFDDQFSVERPDGSNFTLKIRSTKLEDSAMYFCASRGRTASYNEQFFGPGTRLTVL.

The rearrangement uses TRBV6-5 and TRBJ2-1; D tentatively reads TRBD1 or TRBD2 (5 bases each). V was shortened by 0 bases and J by 9 bases, with 15 bases between the two germline ends. The CDR3 extends over 15 amino acids. Germline loops: CDR1 MNHEY, CDR2 SVGAGI. The CDR3 DNA sequence: TGTGCCAGCAGTTACTCCCGGTATGAGGGGAGTGAGCAGTTCTTC. Protein sequence: CASSYSRYEGSEQFF.

The chain recombines TRBV4-3 with TRBJ2-2; a weak D match, TRBD2 (7 bases). The CDR3 loop spans 16 amino acids. V was cut by 0 bases and J by 5 bases, with 13 bases left in between. Germline V gene data show CDR1 as LGHNA and CDR2 as YSLEER. The CDR3, as DNA: TGCGCCAGCAGCCAAGATAGGGGGGGCGGAACCGGGGAGCTGTTTTTT. It codes for CASSQDRGGGTGELFF.

The CDR3 protein is CASSFAGAEQYF. CDR3 sequence (DNA): TGTGCCAGCAGTTTCGCAGGGGCCGAGCAGTACTTC. V and J are TRBV6-5 and TRBJ2-7; D may be TRBD1 (6 bases). V was clipped by 4 bases and J by 6 bases, with 10 bases between them. The CDR3 extends over 12 amino acids. CDR1 MNHEY and CDR2 SVGAGI come from the germline V gene.

The chain links TRBV9 to TRBJ2-5; 7 positions match TRBD2. CDR3 size: 16 residues. Germline V gives CDR1 SGDLS, CDR2 YYNGEE. Germline trimming cut 2 bases from V and 4 bases from J; bases unmatched to any gene: 11. CDR3 nucleotide sequence: TGTGCCAGCAGCGTCCAGCCGGGGGGACCCGTAGAGACCCAGTACTTC. Its translation: CASSVQPGGPVETQYF.

The gene calls are TRBV5-4 and TRBJ2-7; 9 bases match TRBD1. Germline CDR1 SGHNT, CDR2 YYREEE (reference sequence). This CDR3 has 13 amino acids. CDR3 DNA sequence: TGTGCGTCATCCGGGGGACAGGGCGGCGAGCAGTACTTC. This sequence encodes CASSGGQGGEQYF.

The V call is TRBV6-5, the J call TRBJ1-6; TRBD1 agrees at 7 bases. Germline V CDR1 and CDR2: MNHEY, SVGAGI. V dropped 0 bases and J dropped 7; count of bases not matched to a gene: 0. This CDR3 is built from 14 residues. The CDR3 here is CASSYSTGNSPLHF. The CDR3 DNA reads as TGTGCCAGCAGTTACTCGACAGGGAATTCACCCCTCCACTTT.

This clone was counted many times. The chain links TRBV28 to TRBJ1-5, with 7 bases fitting TRBD1. V was clipped by 5 bases and J by 3 bases; unmatched bases: 7. This CDR3 has 15 residues. The germline CDR1 and CDR2 sequences are MDHEN and SYDVKM. The CDR3 is CASSLLDRVNQPQHF. The CDR3 DNA sequence: TGTGCCAGCAGTCTGTTAGACAGGGTCAATCAGCCCCAGCATTTT.

CDR3 residues: CASSLAQSSSYNEQFF. CDR3 DNA: TGTGCCAGCAGCTTGGCTCAGAGTAGCTCCTACAATGAGCAGTTCTTC. The chain recombines TRBV5-4 with TRBJ2-1; D unresolved. The CDR3 is made up of 16 amino acids. The V and J ends lost 0 bases and 0 bases respectively, with 10 bases between them. In germline, CDR1 is SGHNT, CDR2 YYREEE (reference sequence).

The V call is TRBV10-1, the J call TRBJ1-1, with a weak D call TRBD1 (6 bases). Germline V gives CDR1 WNHNN, CDR2 SYGVQD (reference sequence). Between the trimmed V and J ends, which lost 4 bases and 2 bases, there was a span of 11 bases. CDR3 size: 14 residues. The CDR3 coding sequence is TGCGCCAGCAGTGGCGGGACAAATAACACTGAAGCTTTCTTT. As protein: CASSGGTNNTEAFF.

This clone showed up just a few times. The J gene is TRBJ1-1, the V gene TRBV30; no clear D gene. CDR1 is GTSNPN, CDR2 SVGIG, per germline (reference sequence). The CDR3 sequence is 12 residues long. V was shortened by 2 bases and J by 6 bases, with 10 bases between the two germline ends. In DNA form, the CDR3 reads TGTGCCTGGAGTTATGGTAGAGCTGAAGCTTTCTTT. Protein sequence: CAWSYGRAEAFF.